A single sample is the source of the 8 T cell receptor beta chains below, sequenced in a study of a mutant IDH1 vaccine in newly diagnosed glioma. Regarding time point: week 5, during vaccination. Vaccination comprised doses that each held 300 ug of mutant IDH1 20-mer peptide, plus topical imiquimod. Antigens for these TCRs are unknown. Data came from immunoSEQ multiplex PCR; TCRdb stores just in-frame clones and leaves some out. The table includes tens of thousands of clones, roughly three quarters detected once. Sequencing was performed on PBMCs, taken from a glioma patient whose treatment included an IDH1 peptide vaccine. Every receptor here comes from a man in his forties with glioma. Some clones in this sample may be carry-over from other donors' samples.

The chain carries TRBV19 and TRBJ1-2, with D tentatively TRBD1 (6 bases). Deletions cut 4 bases from V and 8 bases from J, with 23 bases between. Germline V gives CDR1 LNHDA, CDR2 SQIVND (reference sequence). The CDR3 covers 16 residues. Here the CDR3 DNA reads TGTGCCAGTAGTACGCGGGAGTCTACAGGGTGGAGAGGCTACACCTTC. It is translated as CASSTRESTGWRGYTF.

The V gene is TRBV5-1, the J gene TRBJ1-3; D possibly corresponds to TRBD1 (5 bases). Trimming removed 5 bases from V and 4 bases from J, with 22 bases in between. CDR1 is SGHRS, CDR2 YFSETQ, per germline. This CDR3 has 17 residues. The DNA for the CDR3 is TGCGCCAGCAGTCCCGGGACGGACTATCTAAGAGGAAACACCATATATTTT. It codes for CASSPGTDYLRGNTIYF. Full variable domain (missing parts from reference TRBV5-1 and TRBJ1-3): KAGVTQTPRYLIKTRGQQVTLSCSPISGHRSVSWYQQTPGQGLQFLFEYFSETQRNKGNFPGRFSGRQFSNSRSEMNVSTLELGDSALYLCASSPGTDYLRGNTIYFGEGSWLTVV.

The chain couples TRBV2 to TRBJ2-2; 16 nucleotides align to TRBD2. The length of the CDR3 is 17 residues. Germline V lookup: CDR1 SNHLY, CDR2 FYNNEI. V trimming: 10 bases; J trimming: 4 bases; junction bases outside the gene matches: 9. The CDR3 DNA reads as TGTGCCACATCCGGGACTAGCGGGGGGGCGGGCACCGGGGAGCTGTTTTTT. Amino acid sequence: CATSGTSGGAGTGELFF.

The chain joins TRBV6-6 to TRBJ1-3; unclear D gene. This CDR3 comprises 10 residues. Germline V gene lookup returns CDR1 MNHNY and CDR2 SVGAGI (reference sequence). The ends were cut back, 8 bases at V and 4 bases at J, with 3 bases in the middle. The CDR3 DNA sequence: TGTGCCAGCGAAGGAAACACCATATATTTT. This sequence encodes CASEGNTIYF.

The CDR3 reads CAWSTNFGTGAFNSPLHF. The CDR3 DNA reads as TGTGCCTGGAGTACGAACTTCGGGACAGGGGCCTTTAATTCACCCCTCCACTTT. This chain uses TRBV30 with TRBJ1-6, with 10 bases that match TRBD1. Germline V gives CDR1 GTSNPN, CDR2 SVGIG (reference sequence). This CDR3 is 18 amino acids long. Trimming at V came to 2 bases and at J to 6 bases, leaving 13 bases not matched to a gene.

The chain couples TRBV28 to TRBJ1-5, with 7 bases lining up with TRBD1. Germline CDR1 and CDR2: MDHEN and SYDVKM. The junction had 6 bases not matched to a gene; V was cut back by 5 bases and J by 5 bases. There are 14 residues in the CDR3. The CDR3 DNA sequence: TGTGCCAGCAGTGGGGGACAGCGACATCAGCCCCAGCATTTT. It is translated as CASSGGQRHQPQHF.

V gene TRBV28 combines with J gene TRBJ1-2; no clear D gene. The CDR3 has 14 residues. Germline CDR1 MDHEN, CDR2 SYDVKM. V was clipped by 5 bases and J by 7 bases, with 17 bases between them. The CDR3 is CASSRNTRGSGYTF. Written as DNA, the CDR3 is TGTGCCAGCAGTCGTAACACCCGGGGTTCTGGCTACACCTTC.

V is TRBV19 and J is TRBJ1-2; D might be TRBD1 (5 bases). V lost 3 bases and J 3 bases, leaving 11 bases between the germline ends. CDR3 length equals 14 residues. Per germline, CDR1 LNHDA and CDR2 SQIVND (reference sequence). CDR3 protein: CASSIRDADYGYTF. The DNA for the CDR3 is TGTGCCAGTAGTATCCGGGACGCCGACTATGGCTACACCTTC.